This TCR beta chain comes out of a study of human T cells and chemical hapten exposure. Across the whole study: Small pooled library volume differences mainly caused per-sample TCR yield variation. Study-wide points: There was no change with DPC sensitization in TCRs above 1 in 1000 frequency.

On this clonotype itself: Its antigen is unidentified. Given a much more abundant clone one base away, this may be a read error.

TCRdb re-called the RACE reads with MiXCR, one entry per CDR3 protein. Here the sample spans approximately 370,000 distinct CDR3 sequences, over 5% being singletons. This CDR3 spans 13 amino acids. Germline CDR1 LGHNA, CDR2 YSLEER. The time point here: pre-sensitization, week 0. The treatment is: therapeutic diphenylcyclopropenone sensitization with weekly scalp DPC. Blood draws came before every patch-test application. The TCR comes from a woman aged 18-35 years with alopecia areata. Some clones in this sample may be carry-over from other donors' samples. The chain employs TRBV4-3 and TRBJ1-4; D is perhaps TRBD1 (6 bases). The sequencing used whole blood, collected in connection with sensitization to the hapten diphenylcyclopropenone (DPC). The CDR3 protein is CASSGQKYEKPFF. CDR3 in DNA: TGCGCCAGCAGCGGACAGAAATATGAAAAACCGTTTTTT.